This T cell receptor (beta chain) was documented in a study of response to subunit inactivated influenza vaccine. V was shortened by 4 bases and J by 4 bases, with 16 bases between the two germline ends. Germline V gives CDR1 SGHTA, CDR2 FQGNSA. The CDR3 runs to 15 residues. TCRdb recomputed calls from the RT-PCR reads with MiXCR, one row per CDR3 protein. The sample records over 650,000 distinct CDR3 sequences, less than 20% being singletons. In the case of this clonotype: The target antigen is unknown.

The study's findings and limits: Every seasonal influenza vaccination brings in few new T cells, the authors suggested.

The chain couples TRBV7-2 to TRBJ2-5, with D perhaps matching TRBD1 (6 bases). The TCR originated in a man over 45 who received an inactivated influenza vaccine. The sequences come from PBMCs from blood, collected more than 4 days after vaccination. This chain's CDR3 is CASSSPGTRAETQYF. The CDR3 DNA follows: TGTGCCAGCAGCTCCCCCGGGACACGAGCAGAGACCCAGTACTTC.